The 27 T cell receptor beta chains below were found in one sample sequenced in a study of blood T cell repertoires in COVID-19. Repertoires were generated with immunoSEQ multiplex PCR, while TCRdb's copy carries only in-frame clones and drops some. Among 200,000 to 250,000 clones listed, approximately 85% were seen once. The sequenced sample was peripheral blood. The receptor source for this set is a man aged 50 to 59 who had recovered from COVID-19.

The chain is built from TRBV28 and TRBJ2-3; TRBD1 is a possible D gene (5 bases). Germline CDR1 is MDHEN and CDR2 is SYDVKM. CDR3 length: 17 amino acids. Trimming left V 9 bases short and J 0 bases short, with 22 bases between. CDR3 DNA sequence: TGTGCCAGTTCTCAGGGAATTACCAGTACTAGCACAGATACGCAGTATTTT. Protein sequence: CASSQGITSTSTDTQYF.

DNA for the CDR3: TGTGCCAGCAGCAGACGGACAGGGGGGATGGATGGCTACACCTTC. Amino acid sequence: CASSRRTGGMDGYTF. The genes are TRBV11-1 and TRBJ1-2, with 10 bases fitting TRBD1. Germline loops: CDR1 SGHAT, CDR2 FQDESV (reference sequence). This CDR3 spans 15 amino acids. V lost 5 bases, J lost 6 bases, and 9 bases stayed unmatched. The full variable domain, its missing parts supplied by reference TRBV11-1 and TRBJ1-2, is EAEVAQSPRYKITEKSQAVAFWCDPISGHATLYWYRQILGQGPELLVQFQDESVVDDSQLPKDRFSAERLKGVDSTLKIQPAELGDSAMYLCASSRRTGGMDGYTFGSGTRLTVV.

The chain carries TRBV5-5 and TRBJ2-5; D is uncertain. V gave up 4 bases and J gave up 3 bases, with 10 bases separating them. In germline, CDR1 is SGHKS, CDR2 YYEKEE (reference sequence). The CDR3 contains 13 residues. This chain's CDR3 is CASSTPNKETQYF. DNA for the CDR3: TGTGCCAGCAGCACCCCGAACAAAGAGACCCAGTACTTC.

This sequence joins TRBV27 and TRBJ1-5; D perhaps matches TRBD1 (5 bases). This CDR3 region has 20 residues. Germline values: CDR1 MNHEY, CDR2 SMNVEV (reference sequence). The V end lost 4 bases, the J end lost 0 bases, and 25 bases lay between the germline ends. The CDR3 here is CASSSLRGGDGKYSNQPQHF. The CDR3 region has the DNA TGTGCCAGCAGTTCTCTCCGGGGCGGGGATGGGAAATATAGCAATCAGCCCCAGCATTTT.

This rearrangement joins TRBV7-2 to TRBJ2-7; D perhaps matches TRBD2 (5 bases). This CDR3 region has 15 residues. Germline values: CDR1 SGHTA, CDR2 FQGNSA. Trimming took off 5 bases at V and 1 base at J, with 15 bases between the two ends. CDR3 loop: CASSPHLGASYEQYF. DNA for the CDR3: TGTGCCAGCAGCCCCCATTTGGGAGCATCCTACGAGCAGTACTTC.

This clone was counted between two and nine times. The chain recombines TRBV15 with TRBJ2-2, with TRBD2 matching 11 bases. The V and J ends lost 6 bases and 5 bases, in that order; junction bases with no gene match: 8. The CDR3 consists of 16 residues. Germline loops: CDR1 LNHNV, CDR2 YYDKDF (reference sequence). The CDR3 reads CATSNLAGGWTGELFF. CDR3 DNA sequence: TGTGCCACCAGTAACCTAGCGGGAGGATGGACCGGGGAGCTGTTTTTT.

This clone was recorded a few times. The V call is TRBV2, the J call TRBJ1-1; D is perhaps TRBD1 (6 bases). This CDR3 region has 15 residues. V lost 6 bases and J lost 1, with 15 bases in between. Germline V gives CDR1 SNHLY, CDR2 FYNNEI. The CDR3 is CASRLTGHSNTEAFF. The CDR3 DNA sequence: TGTGCCAGCAGGTTAACGGGACACTCGAACACTGAAGCTTTCTTT.

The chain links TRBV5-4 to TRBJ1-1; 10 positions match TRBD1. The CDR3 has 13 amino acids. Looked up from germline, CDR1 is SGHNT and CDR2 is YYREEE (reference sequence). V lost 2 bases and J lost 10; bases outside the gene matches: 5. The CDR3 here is CASSFGQGGRAFF. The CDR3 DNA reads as TGTGCCAGCAGCTTTGGACAGGGGGGTCGAGCTTTCTTT.

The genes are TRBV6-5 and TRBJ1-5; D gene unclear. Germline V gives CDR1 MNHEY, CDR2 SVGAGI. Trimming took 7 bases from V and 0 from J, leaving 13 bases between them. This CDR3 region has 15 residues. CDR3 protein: CASKTFRDSNQPQHF. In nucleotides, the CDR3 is TGTGCCAGCAAAACCTTTCGGGATAGCAATCAGCCCCAGCATTTT.

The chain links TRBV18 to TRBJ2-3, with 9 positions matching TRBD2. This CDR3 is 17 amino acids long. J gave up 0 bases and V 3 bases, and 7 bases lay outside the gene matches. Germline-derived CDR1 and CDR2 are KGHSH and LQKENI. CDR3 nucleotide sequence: TGTGCCAGCTCACCCCGCGCTAGCGGGGTTAGCACAGATACGCAGTATTTT. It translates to CASSPRASGVSTDTQYF.

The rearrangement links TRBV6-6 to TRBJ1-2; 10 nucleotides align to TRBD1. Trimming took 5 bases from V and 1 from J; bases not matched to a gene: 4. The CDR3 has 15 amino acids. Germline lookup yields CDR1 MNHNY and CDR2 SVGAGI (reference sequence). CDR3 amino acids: CASSPGTGVNYGYTF. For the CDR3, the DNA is TGTGCCAGCAGTCCCGGGACAGGGGTTAACTATGGCTACACCTTC.

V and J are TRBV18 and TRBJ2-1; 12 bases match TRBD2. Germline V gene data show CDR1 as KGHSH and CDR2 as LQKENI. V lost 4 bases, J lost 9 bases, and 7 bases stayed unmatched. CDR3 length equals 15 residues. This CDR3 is CASSLTSGSRGEQFF. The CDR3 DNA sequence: TGTGCCAGCTCACTGACTAGCGGGAGCAGGGGTGAGCAGTTCTTC. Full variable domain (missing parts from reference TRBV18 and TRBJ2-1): NAGVMQNPRHLVRRRGQEARLRCSPMKGHSHVYWYRQLPEEGLKFMVYLQKENIIDESGMPKERFSAEFPKEGPSILRIQQVVRGDSAAYFCASSLTSGSRGEQFFGPGTRLTVL.

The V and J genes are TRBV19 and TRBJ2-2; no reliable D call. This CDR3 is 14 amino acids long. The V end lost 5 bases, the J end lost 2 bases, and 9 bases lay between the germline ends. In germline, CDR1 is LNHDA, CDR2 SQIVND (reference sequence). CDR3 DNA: TGTGCCAGTAGTCGCGTGCTTAACACCGGGGAGCTGTTTTTT. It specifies CASSRVLNTGELFF.

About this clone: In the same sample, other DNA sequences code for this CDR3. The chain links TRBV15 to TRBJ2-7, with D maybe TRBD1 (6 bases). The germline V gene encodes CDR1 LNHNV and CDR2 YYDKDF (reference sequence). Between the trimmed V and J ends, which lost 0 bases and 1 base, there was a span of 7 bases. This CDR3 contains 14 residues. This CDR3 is CATSRDRGSYEQYF. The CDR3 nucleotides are TGTGCCACCAGCAGAGACAGGGGATCCTACGAGCAGTACTTC.

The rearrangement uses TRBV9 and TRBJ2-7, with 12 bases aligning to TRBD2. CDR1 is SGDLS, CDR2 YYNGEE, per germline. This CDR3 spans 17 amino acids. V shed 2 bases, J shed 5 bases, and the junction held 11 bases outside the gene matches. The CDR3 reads CASSVALTSGSIHEQYF. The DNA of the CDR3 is TGTGCCAGCAGCGTCGCCCTGACTAGCGGGAGTATCCACGAGCAGTACTTC. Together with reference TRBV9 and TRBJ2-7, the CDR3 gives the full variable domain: DSGVTQTPKHLITATGQRVTLRCSPRSGDLSVYWYQQSLDQGLQFLIQYYNGEERAKGNILERFSAQQFPDLHSELNLSSLELGDSALYFCASSVALTSGSIHEQYFGPGTRLTVT.

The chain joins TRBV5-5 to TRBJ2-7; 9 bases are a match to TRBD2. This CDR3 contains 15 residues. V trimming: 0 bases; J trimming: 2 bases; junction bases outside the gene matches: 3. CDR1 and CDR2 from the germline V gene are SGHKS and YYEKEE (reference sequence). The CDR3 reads CASSLGLAGTYEQYF. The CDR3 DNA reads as TGTGCCAGCAGCTTGGGCCTAGCGGGGACCTACGAGCAGTACTTC.

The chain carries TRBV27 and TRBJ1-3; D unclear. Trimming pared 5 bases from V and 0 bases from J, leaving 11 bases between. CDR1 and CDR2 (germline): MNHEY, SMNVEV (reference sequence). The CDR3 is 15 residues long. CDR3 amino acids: CASSVAFSSGNTIYF. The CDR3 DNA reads TGTGCCAGCAGTGTCGCTTTCAGCTCTGGAAACACCATATATTTT.

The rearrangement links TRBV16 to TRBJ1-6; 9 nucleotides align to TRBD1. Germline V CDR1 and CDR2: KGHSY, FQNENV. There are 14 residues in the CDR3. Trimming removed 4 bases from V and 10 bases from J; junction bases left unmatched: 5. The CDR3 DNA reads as TGTGCCAGCAGCCCTCGACAGGGGGGGTCACCCCTCCACTTT. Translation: CASSPRQGGSPLHF. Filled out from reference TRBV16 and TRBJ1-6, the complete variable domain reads GEEVAQTPKHLVRGEGQKAKLYCAPIKGHSYVFWYQQVLKNEFKFLISFQNENVFDETGMPKERFSAKCLPNSPCSLEIQATKLEDSAVYFCASSPRQGGSPLHFGNGTRLTVT.

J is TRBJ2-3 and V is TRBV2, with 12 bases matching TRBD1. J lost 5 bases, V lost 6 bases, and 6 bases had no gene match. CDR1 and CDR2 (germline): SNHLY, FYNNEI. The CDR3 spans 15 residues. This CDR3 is CASSRGTGGGDTQYF. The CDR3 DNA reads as TGTGCCAGCAGCAGAGGGACAGGGGGCGGAGATACGCAGTATTTT.

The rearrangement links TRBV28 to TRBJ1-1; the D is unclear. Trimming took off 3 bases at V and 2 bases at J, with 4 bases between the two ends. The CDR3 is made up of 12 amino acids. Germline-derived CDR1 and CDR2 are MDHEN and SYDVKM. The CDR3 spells CASSFSNTEAFF. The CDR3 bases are TGTGCCAGCAGTTTTTCAAACACTGAAGCTTTCTTT.

The DNA of the CDR3 is TGTGCCAGCAGCCAAGATTGGGGGCCCTATAGCAATCAGCCCCAGCATTTT. It specifies CASSQDWGPYSNQPQHF. This chain connects TRBV4-2 to TRBJ1-5, with D possibly matching TRBD1 (6 bases). The CDR3 totals 17 residues. Germline CDR1 is LGHNA and CDR2 is YNFKEQ. V gave up 0 bases and J gave up 0 bases, with 12 bases separating them.

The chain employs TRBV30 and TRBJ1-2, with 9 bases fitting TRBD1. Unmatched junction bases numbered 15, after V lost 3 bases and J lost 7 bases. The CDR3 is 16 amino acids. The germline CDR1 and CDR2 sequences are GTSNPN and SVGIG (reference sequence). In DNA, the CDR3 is TGTGCCTGGAGCGTTAGCCTCCGGGACAGGGAATTTGGCTACACCTTC. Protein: CAWSVSLRDREFGYTF.

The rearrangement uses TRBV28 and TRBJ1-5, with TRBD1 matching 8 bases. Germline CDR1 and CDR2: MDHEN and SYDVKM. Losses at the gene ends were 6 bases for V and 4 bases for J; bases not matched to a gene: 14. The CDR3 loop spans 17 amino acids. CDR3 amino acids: CASRLNRGDLRNQPQHF. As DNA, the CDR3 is TGTGCCAGCAGATTAAACAGGGGGGATTTACGAAATCAGCCCCAGCATTTT.

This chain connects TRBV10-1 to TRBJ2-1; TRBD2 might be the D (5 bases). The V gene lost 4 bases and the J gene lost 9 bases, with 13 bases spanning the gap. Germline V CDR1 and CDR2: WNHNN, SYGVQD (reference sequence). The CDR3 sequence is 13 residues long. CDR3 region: CASSVGLVGEQFF. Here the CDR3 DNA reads TGCGCCAGCAGTGTTGGACTGGTAGGTGAGCAGTTCTTC.

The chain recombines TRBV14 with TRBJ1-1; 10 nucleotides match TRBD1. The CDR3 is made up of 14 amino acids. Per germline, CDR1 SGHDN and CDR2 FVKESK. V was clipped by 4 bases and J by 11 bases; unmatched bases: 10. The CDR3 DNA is TGTGCCAGCAGCCGATGGACAGGGGGTACGTCGGCTTTCTTT. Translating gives CASSRWTGGTSAFF. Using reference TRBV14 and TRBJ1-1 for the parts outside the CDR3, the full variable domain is EAGVTQFPSHSVIEKGQTVTLRCDPISGHDNLYWYRRVMGKEIKFLLHFVKESKQDESGMPNNRFLAERTGGTYSTLKVQPAELEDSGVYFCASSRWTGGTSAFFGQGTRLTVV.

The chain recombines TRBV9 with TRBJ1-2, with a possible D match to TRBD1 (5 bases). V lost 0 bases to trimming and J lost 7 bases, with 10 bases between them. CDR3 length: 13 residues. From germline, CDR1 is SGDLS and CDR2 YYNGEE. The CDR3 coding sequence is TGTGCCAGCAGCGTAGCCCAAGGGGTTGGCTACACCTTC. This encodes CASSVAQGVGYTF.

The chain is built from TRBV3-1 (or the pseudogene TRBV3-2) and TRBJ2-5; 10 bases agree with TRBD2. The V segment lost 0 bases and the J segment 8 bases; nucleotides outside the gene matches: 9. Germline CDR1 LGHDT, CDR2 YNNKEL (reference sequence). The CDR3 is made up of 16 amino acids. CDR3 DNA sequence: TGTGCCAGCAGCCAAGAGAGGGCTAGCGGGAGTCTAACCCAGTACTTC. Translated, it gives CASSQERASGSLTQYF.